The present entry profiles one TCR beta chain with its context. Ages ranged from roughly 18 to 100 years, with residence in about 23 US areas. The germline V gene encodes CDR1 PRHDT and CDR2 FYEKMQ (reference sequence). The CDR3 runs 14 residues. The junction had 7 bases not matched to a gene; V was cut back by 3 bases and J by 10 bases. Methods used by the authors: Estimation of nucleated cell counts was performed using reference gene primer amplification. TCRdb's copy holds only in-frame clones and misses some; the assay was immunoSEQ multiplex PCR. D and trimming were read from the DNA, whereas the V and J calls and clone size are those reported in that table. The sample lists around 420,000 clones; 88% were seen once. The source of the sample is a study of blood T cell repertoires in COVID-19.

The V call is TRBV13, the J call TRBJ1-1; 11 positions match TRBD1. This TCR derives from a woman in her forties with acute COVID-19. What was sequenced was PBMCs or T cells enriched from blood (not recorded which). The chain's CDR3 is CASSFGRDRGRAFF. CDR3 coding DNA: TGTGCCAGCAGCTTTGGAAGGGACAGGGGGAGAGCTTTCTTT.